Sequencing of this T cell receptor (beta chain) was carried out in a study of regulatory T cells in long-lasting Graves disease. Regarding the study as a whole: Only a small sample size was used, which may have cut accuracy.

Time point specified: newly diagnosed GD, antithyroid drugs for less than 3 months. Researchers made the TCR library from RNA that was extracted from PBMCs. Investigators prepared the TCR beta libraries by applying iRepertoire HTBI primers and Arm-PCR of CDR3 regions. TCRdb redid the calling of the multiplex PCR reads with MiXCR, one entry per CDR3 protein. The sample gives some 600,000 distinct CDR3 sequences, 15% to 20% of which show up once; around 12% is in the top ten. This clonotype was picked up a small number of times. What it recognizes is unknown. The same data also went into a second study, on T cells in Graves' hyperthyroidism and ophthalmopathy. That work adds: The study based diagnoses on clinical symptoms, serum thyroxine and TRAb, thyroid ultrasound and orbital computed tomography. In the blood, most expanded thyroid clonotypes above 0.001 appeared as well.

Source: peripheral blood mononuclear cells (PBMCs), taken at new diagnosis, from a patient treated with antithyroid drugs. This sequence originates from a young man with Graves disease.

CDR3 bases: TGTGCCAGCAGCCTCCCGGGACAGCCCTACGAGCAGTACTTC. Translated: CASSLPGQPYEQYF. The gene calls are TRBV3-1 and TRBJ2-7; TRBD1 aligns across 7 bases. V lost 4 bases and J lost 2; bases outside the gene matches: 5. Germline V gene sequence: CDR1 LGHDT, CDR2 YNNKEL (reference sequence). CDR3 length: 14 residues.